This T cell receptor beta chain originates from a study of cytomegalovirus exposure and HLA in healthy donors. Comment on this clone: The antigen remains unidentified.

Study-wide findings and caveats: Follow-up analysis later connected one missense variant in DCLRE1C with trimming of TCR beta V- and J-genes.

Germline V lookup: CDR1 LGHNT, CDR2 FRNRAP. The CDR3 runs 12 residues. The PCR ran on 60 Vbeta and 13 Jbeta primers. The protocol was immunoSEQ multiplex PCR, while the TCRdb copy is restricted to in-frame clones and leaves out a portion. The sample contains hundreds of thousands of clones, 70% to 90% of which appear only once. The rearrangement uses TRBV12-5 and TRBJ2-5; D is uncertain. The DNA end is a closer match to TRBJ2-7, so the J assignment may be wrong. Sequences were obtained from PBMCs. This TCR derives from a woman aged 18-29 years in good health and CMV-seronegative. CDR3 amino acids: CASGGRSYEQYF. CDR3 coding DNA: TGTGCTAGTGGGGGCAGATCCTACGAGCAGTACTTC.